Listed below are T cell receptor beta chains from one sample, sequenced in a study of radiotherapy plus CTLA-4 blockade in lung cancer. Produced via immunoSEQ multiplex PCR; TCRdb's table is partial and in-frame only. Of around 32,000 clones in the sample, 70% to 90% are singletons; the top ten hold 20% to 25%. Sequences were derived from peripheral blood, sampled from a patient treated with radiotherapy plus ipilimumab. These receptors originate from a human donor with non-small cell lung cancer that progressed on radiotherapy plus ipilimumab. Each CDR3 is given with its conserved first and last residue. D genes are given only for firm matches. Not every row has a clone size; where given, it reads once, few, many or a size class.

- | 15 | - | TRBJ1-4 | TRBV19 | CASKWGQGLGEKLFF | TGTGCCAGTAAATGGGGACAAGGGCTGGGGGAAAAACTGTTTTTT
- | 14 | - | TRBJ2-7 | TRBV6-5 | CASSYSTVTYEQYF | TGTGCCAGCAGTTACTCGACAGTTACCTACGAGCAGTACTTC
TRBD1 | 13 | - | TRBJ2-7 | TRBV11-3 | CASSRDRDGEQYF | TGTGCCAGCAGTCGTGACAGGGATGGCGAGCAGTACTTC
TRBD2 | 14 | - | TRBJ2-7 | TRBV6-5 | CASSAVGGAYEQYF | TGTGCCAGCAGTGCCGTGGGAGGGGCCTACGAGCAGTACTTC
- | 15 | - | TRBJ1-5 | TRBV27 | CANSSGHGCNQPQHF | TGTGCCAATTCGTCAGGGCATGGTTGCAATCAGCCCCAGCATTTT
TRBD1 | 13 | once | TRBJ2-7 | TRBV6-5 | CASRRQGAYEQYF | TGTGCCAGCAGGAGACAGGGAGCCTACGAGCAGTACTTC
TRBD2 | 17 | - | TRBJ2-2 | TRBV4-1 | CASSQGPGGGLAGELFF | TGCGCCAGCAGCCAAGGGCCCGGCGGGGGGTTGGCCGGGGAGCTGTTTTTT
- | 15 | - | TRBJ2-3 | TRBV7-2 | CASSLVTSPTDTQYF | TGTGCCAGCAGCTTAGTTACTAGTCCCACAGATACGCAGTATTTT
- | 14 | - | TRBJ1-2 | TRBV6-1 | CASTRDKGNYGYTF | TGTGCCAGCACTCGGGACAAGGGCAACTATGGCTACACCTTC
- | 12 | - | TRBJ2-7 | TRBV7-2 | CASSLMSREQYF | TGTGCCAGCAGCTTAATGAGTCGCGAGCAGTACTTC
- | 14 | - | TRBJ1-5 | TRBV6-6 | CASKEGRGGQPQHF | TGTGCCAGCAAGGAAGGTAGGGGGGGTCAGCCCCAGCATTTT
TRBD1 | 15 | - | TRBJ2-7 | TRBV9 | CASSPTGGLYHEQYF | TGTGCCAGCAGCCCTACAGGGGGCTTATACCACGAGCAGTACTTC
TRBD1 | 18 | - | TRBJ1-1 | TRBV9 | CASSRGETGGRGNTEAFF | TGTGCCAGCAGCCGTGGTGAGACAGGGGGCCGAGGTAACACTGAAGCTTTCTTT
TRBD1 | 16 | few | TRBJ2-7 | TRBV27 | CASSPAPGDRAHEQYF | TGTGCCAGCAGTCCCGCCCCGGGGGACAGGGCCCACGAGCAGTACTTC
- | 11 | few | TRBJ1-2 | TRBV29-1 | CSVRESDGYTF | TGCAGCGTGAGGGAATCGGATGGCTACACCTTC
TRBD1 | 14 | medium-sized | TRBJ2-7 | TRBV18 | CASSLLTGGHEQYF | TGTGCCAGCTCACTGTTGACAGGGGGCCACGAGCAGTACTTC
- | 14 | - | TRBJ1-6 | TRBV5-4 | CASSLEAGDSPLHF | TGTGCCAGCAGCTTGGAAGCGGGGGATTCACCCCTCCACTTT
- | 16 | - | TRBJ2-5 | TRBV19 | CASSIDGHLRRETQYF | TGTGCCAGTAGTATAGATGGACATTTGAGGCGAGAGACCCAGTACTTC
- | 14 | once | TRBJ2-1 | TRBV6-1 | CASSEADSLDEQFF | TGTGCCAGCAGTGAAGCGGATAGCTTAGATGAGCAGTTCTTC
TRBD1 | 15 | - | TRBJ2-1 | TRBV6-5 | CASSSRDRGRNEQFF | TGTGCCAGCAGTTCCCGGGACAGGGGGCGGAATGAGCAGTTCTTC
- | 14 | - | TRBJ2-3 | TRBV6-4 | CASSFGSPTDTQYF | TGTGCCAGCAGCTTCGGGTCCCCCACAGATACGCAGTATTTT
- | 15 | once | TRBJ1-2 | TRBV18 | CASSPPFSTDYGYTF | TGTGCCAGCTCACCACCGTTCTCGACAGACTATGGCTACACCTTC
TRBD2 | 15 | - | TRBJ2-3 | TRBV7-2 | CASSSQRGPRDTQYF | TGTGCCAGCAGCTCTCAGCGGGGGCCCCGAGATACGCAGTATTTT
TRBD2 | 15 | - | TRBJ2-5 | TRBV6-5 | CASSRLAGVQETQYF | TGTGCCAGCAGTAGACTAGCGGGGGTCCAAGAGACCCAGTACTTC
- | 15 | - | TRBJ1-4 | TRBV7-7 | CASSLGSGPNEKLFF | TGTGCTAGCAGCTTGGGGAGCGGACCCAATGAAAAACTGTTTTTT
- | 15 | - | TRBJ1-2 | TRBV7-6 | CASSLKQEDNYGYTF | TGTGCCAGCAGCTTGAAGCAGGAGGATAACTATGGCTACACCTTC